The 20 T cell receptor beta chains listed next were all sequenced from one sample in a study of T cell responses to AZD1222 COVID-19 vaccine. Sequenced by immunoSEQ multiplex PCR; TCRdb stores in-frame clones only, minus some. The sample lists nearly 110,000 clones, 70% to 90% occurring once. Sequenced here: peripheral blood, sampled 28 days after the second AZD1222 dose. All receptors derive from an adult who received the AZD1222 COVID-19 vaccine.

CDR3 residues: CASSLGTGRTSNEQFF. DNA for the CDR3: TGCGCCAGCAGCTTGGGGACGGGAAGGACTAGCAATGAGCAGTTCTTC. J is TRBJ2-1 and V is TRBV5-1; 7 bases are a match to TRBD2. CDR1 SGHRS and CDR2 YFSETQ come from the germline V gene. CDR3 size: 16 residues. V was pared by 0 bases and J by 6 bases, with 9 bases of the junction left unmatched. Complete variable domain (other parts from reference TRBV5-1 and TRBJ2-1): KAGVTQTPRYLIKTRGQQVTLSCSPISGHRSVSWYQQTPGQGLQFLFEYFSETQRNKGNFPGRFSGRQFSNSRSEMNVSTLELGDSALYLCASSLGTGRTSNEQFFGPGTRLTVL.

On this clone: The same CDR3 arises from other DNA sequences in this sample as well. The V call is TRBV12-3 or TRBV12-4, the J call TRBJ1-1; no reliable D call. This CDR3 is built from 12 residues. Trimming cost V 3 bases and J 2 bases, with 4 bases left between them. In DNA, the CDR3 is TGTGCCAGCAGTTTTGCAAACACTGAAGCTTTCTTT. It translates to CASSFANTEAFF.

CDR3 region: CASSYSRSSGNTIYF. The DNA of the CDR3 is TGTGCCAGCAGCTACAGCCGATCCTCTGGAAACACCATATATTTT. The chain uses TRBV7-6 and TRBJ1-3; no definite D call. Per germline, CDR1 SGHVS and CDR2 FNYEAQ. Trimming took off 4 bases at V and 0 bases at J, with 10 bases between the two ends. There are 15 residues in the CDR3.

The CDR3 sequence is CASSLRGPGNTIYF. CDR3 in DNA: TGTGCCAGCAGCTTGCGGGGGCCTGGAAACACCATATATTTT. The chain is built from TRBV5-6 and TRBJ1-3; D is possibly TRBD1 (6 bases). Per germline, CDR1 SGHDT and CDR2 YYEEEE. V gave up 1 base and J gave up 2 bases, with 7 bases separating them. The CDR3 sequence is 14 residues long.

The V and J genes are TRBV18 and TRBJ1-3, with D possibly being TRBD1 (5 bases). CDR3 length: 15 amino acids. The ends were cut back, 6 bases at V and 0 bases at J, with 12 bases in the middle. Germline V gene lookup returns CDR1 KGHSH and CDR2 LQKENI. In DNA form, the CDR3 reads TGTGCCAGCTCTCTCCGGGACGGCTCTGGAAACACCATATATTTT. Translation gives CASSLRDGSGNTIYF.

The V call is TRBV28, the J call TRBJ1-2, with unresolved D. Germline CDR1 is MDHEN and CDR2 is SYDVKM. The CDR3 runs to 13 residues. The germline V and J ends were trimmed by 6 bases and 8 bases, with 16 bases remaining between them. The CDR3 coding sequence is TGTGCCAGCAGCACTTTGACAACCCGGGGCTACACCTTC. This codes for CASSTLTTRGYTF.

J is TRBJ1-2 and V is TRBV6-5; TRBD1 is a possible D gene (5 bases). This CDR3 has 14 residues. Deletions cut 0 bases from V and 13 bases from J, with 18 bases between. CDR1 is MNHEY and CDR2 is SVGAGI in the germline V gene. The CDR3 DNA is TGTGCCAGCAGTTACTCTCAGAATCCGGGGGGGTGCACCTTC. It encodes CASSYSQNPGGCTF.

The chain joins TRBV11-2 to TRBJ1-1, with D uncertain. CDR1 is SGHAT and CDR2 is FQNNGV in the germline V gene. Trimming removed 1 base from V and 0 bases from J, with 6 bases in between. The CDR3 is made up of 14 amino acids. The CDR3 is CASSLGSMNTEAFF. The CDR3 region has the DNA TGTGCCAGCAGCTTAGGGTCTATGAACACTGAAGCTTTCTTT. Variable domain in full (rest from reference TRBV11-2 and TRBJ1-1): EAGVAQSPRYKIIEKRQSVAFWCNPISGHATLYWYQQILGQGPKLLIQFQNNGVVDDSQLPKDRFSAERLKGVDSTLKIQPAKLEDSAVYLCASSLGSMNTEAFFGQGTRLTVV.

The J gene is TRBJ1-1, the V gene TRBV3-1 (or the pseudogene TRBV3-2), with D tentatively TRBD1 (5 bases). Trimming shortened V by 10 bases and J by 3 bases, and 12 bases separated the two germline ends. The CDR3 contains 12 residues. CDR1 is LGHDT, CDR2 YNNKEL, per germline (reference sequence). The CDR3, as DNA: TGTGCCACTCGATCGGGGGACACTGAAGCTTTCTTT. It translates to CATRSGDTEAFF.

The chain is built from TRBV9 and TRBJ1-3, with 9 bases aligning to TRBD1. The germline V gene encodes CDR1 SGDLS and CDR2 YYNGEE. V shed 4 bases and J 4 bases; nucleotides not matched to a gene: 3. The CDR3 loop spans 14 amino acids. The chain's CDR3 is CASSPGTGGNTIYF. Here the CDR3 DNA reads TGTGCCAGCAGCCCTGGGACAGGGGGAAACACCATATATTTT.

This clone was recorded only once. The J gene is TRBJ1-1, the V gene TRBV6-5; TRBD1 is a possible D gene (6 bases). This CDR3 comprises 14 residues. Looked up from germline, CDR1 is MNHEY and CDR2 is SVGAGI. Trimming cost V 5 bases and J 5 bases, with 15 bases left between them. CDR3 residues: CASSNAGARTEAFF. The CDR3 nucleotides read TGTGCCAGCAGTAATGCGGGGGCGAGAACTGAAGCTTTCTTT.

The chain carries TRBV5-4 and TRBJ2-5, with unresolved D. Trimming stripped 0 bases from V and 1 base from J, with 10 bases between. The V gene's germline CDR1 is SGHNT and CDR2 YYREEE (reference sequence). The CDR3 runs to 15 residues. The CDR3 loop reads CASSLGSWSQETQYF. The CDR3 coding sequence is TGTGCCAGCAGCTTGGGTAGTTGGTCCCAAGAGACCCAGTACTTC. Together with reference TRBV5-4 and TRBJ2-5, the CDR3 gives the full variable domain: ETGVTQSPTHLIKTRGQQVTLRCSSQSGHNTVSWYQQALGQGPQFIFQYYREEENGRGNFPPRFSGLQFPNYSSELNVNALELDDSALYLCASSLGSWSQETQYFGPGTRLLVL.

The V gene is TRBV13, the J gene TRBJ2-7; TRBD1 aligns across 7 bases. The CDR3 consists of 14 residues. The trim removed 5 bases at V and 0 bases at J, leaving 4 bases unmatched. Germline V gene lookup returns CDR1 PRHDT and CDR2 FYEKMQ (reference sequence). The CDR3 bases are TGTGCCAGCAGCGCCGGGGACAGCTCCTACGAGCAGTACTTC. Protein product: CASSAGDSSYEQYF.

The chain couples TRBV6-2 or TRBV6-3 to TRBJ1-2; D uncertain. The CDR3 sequence is 13 residues long. Trimming took off 0 bases at V and 3 bases at J, with 5 bases between the two ends. Germline V gene sequence: CDR1 MNHEY, CDR2 SVGEGT. CDR3 sequence: CASSYSKDYGYTF. CDR3 nucleotide sequence: TGTGCCAGCAGTTACTCGAAGGACTATGGCTACACCTTC.

This clone was found a few times. V and J are TRBV5-4 and TRBJ2-7, with D uncertain. The germline V gene has CDR1 SGHNT and CDR2 YYREEE (reference sequence). The CDR3 consists of 14 residues. Deletions cut 4 bases from V and 1 base from J, with 12 bases between. The CDR3 loop reads CASSVGQRSYEQYF. CDR3 bases: TGTGCCAGCAGCGTCGGGCAAAGATCCTACGAGCAGTACTTC.

This rearrangement joins TRBV6-5 to TRBJ1-1; the D gene is possibly TRBD1 (5 bases). The CDR3 contains 14 residues. Germline-derived CDR1 and CDR2 are MNHEY and SVGAGI. V was shortened by 4 bases and J by 8 bases, with 17 bases between the two germline ends. CDR3: CASSFYKGLREAFF. The DNA of the CDR3 is TGTGCCAGCAGTTTCTATAAGGGGTTACGCGAAGCTTTCTTT.

V and J are TRBV30 and TRBJ1-1; 8 bases are a match to TRBD1. Germline V gene sequence: CDR1 GTSNPN, CDR2 SVGIG (reference sequence). The J segment lost 0 bases and the V segment lost 7 bases, leaving 4 bases of the junction unmatched. CDR3 length: 13 amino acids. DNA for the CDR3: TGTGCCTCCCTGACAGGGGTGAACACTGAAGCTTTCTTT. Translation gives CASLTGVNTEAFF.

The chain links TRBV6-5 to TRBJ2-7, with D perhaps matching TRBD1 (5 bases). The germline V gene encodes CDR1 MNHEY and CDR2 SVGAGI. The CDR3 is made up of 13 amino acids. The germline V and J ends were trimmed by 10 bases and 4 bases, with 17 bases remaining between them. The CDR3 region has the DNA TGTGCCACAGCCGAGACAGACATTTACGAGCAGTACTTC. It specifies CATAETDIYEQYF.

The CDR3 DNA reads TGTGCCAGCTCACCACCGGGGGATGGCTACACCTTC. It specifies CASSPPGDGYTF. The chain combines TRBV18 with TRBJ1-2, with D possibly being TRBD1 (5 bases). Trimming pared 0 bases from V and 6 bases from J, leaving 5 bases between. The CDR3 runs to 12 residues. Germline CDR1 and CDR2: KGHSH and LQKENI.

This chain links TRBV12-3 or TRBV12-4 with TRBJ1-1, with no clear D. Trimming cost V 5 bases and J 1 base, with 8 bases left between them. The CDR3 totals 13 residues. CDR3 DNA sequence: TGTGCCAGCAGTCCGACCGGGAACACTGAAGCTTTCTTT. It specifies CASSPTGNTEAFF.